Listed below are T cell receptor beta chains from one sample, sequenced in a study of blood T cell repertoires in COVID-19. Libraries were prepared by immunoSEQ multiplex PCR; TCRdb keeps only in-frame clonotypes and omits some of them. This table has roughly 140,000 clones, 88% appearing once. Specimen: peripheral blood. These TCRs come from a man aged 65-85 years with acute or convalescent COVID-19. The CDR3 runs from the conserved cysteine through the conserved F or W. The D gene is left open where the match is weak. Clone size is shown for a subset of rows, as once, few, many or a class of expanded clone.

V: TRBV30; size: NA; D: NA; J: TRBJ2-2; DNA: TGTGCCTGGAGCCCTCAGGGGAGCACCGGGGAGCTGTTTTTT; CDR3: CAWSPQGSTGELFF
V: TRBV20-1; size: NA; D: NA; J: TRBJ1-2; DNA: TGCAGTGCCGGGGAGGTTGGCTACACCTTC; CDR3: CSAGEVGYTF
V: TRBV3-1/TRBV3-2; size: once; D: TRBD2; J: TRBJ2-5; DNA: TGTGCCAGCAGCCAAAAGCGGGGTGGGGAGACCCAGTACTTC; CDR3: CASSQKRGGETQYF
V: TRBV19; size: NA; D: NA; J: TRBJ1-3; DNA: TGTGCCAGTAGGAGCTCTGGAAACACCATATATTTT; CDR3: CASRSSGNTIYF
V: TRBV13; size: NA; D: NA; J: TRBJ2-7; DNA: TGTGCCAGCAGCTTACTATCCCGTGTAGCCTCCTACGAGCAGTACTTC; CDR3: CASSLLSRVASYEQYF
V: TRBV4-1; size: NA; D: NA; J: TRBJ2-1; DNA: TGCGCCAGCAGCCAAAGGATGACAGGCTCCTACAATGAGCAGTTCTTC; CDR3: CASSQRMTGSYNEQFF
V: TRBV10-1; size: NA; D: TRBD1; J: TRBJ2-7; DNA: TGCGCCAGCAGTCTAGACAGGGGGATTGGCGAGCAGTACTTC; CDR3: CASSLDRGIGEQYF
V: TRBV19; size: NA; D: NA; J: TRBJ2-7; DNA: TGTGCCAGTAGTAGGACAGCCGACTCCTACGAGCAGTACTTC; CDR3: CASSRTADSYEQYF
V: TRBV7-8; size: NA; D: TRBD2; J: TRBJ2-1; DNA: TGTGCCAGCAGCCGACTAGCGGGGGTTTGGGAGCAGTTCTTC; CDR3: CASSRLAGVWEQFF
V: TRBV4-2; size: NA; D: TRBD2; J: TRBJ2-1; DNA: TGTGCCAGCAGCCCTAGCGGGAGGTCCGATTACCGGATCAATGAGCAGTTCTTC; CDR3: CASSPSGRSDYRINEQFF
V: TRBV14; size: NA; D: TRBD2; J: TRBJ2-1; DNA: TGTGCCAGCAAAAAGCGGGAGGGCCGAGGCAATGAGCAGTTCTTC; CDR3: CASKKREGRGNEQFF
V: TRBV2; size: NA; D: NA; J: TRBJ1-2; DNA: TGTGCCACTAATCAGGGCTATGGCTACACCTTC; CDR3: CATNQGYGYTF
V: TRBV18; size: NA; D: TRBD2; J: TRBJ2-4; DNA: TGTGCCAGCTCACCATTGGCGGGGGGCACAGCCAAAAACATTCAGTACTTC; CDR3: CASSPLAGGTAKNIQYF
V: TRBV30; size: NA; D: NA; J: TRBJ1-1; DNA: TGTGCCTGCACTCCAGGGAACATGAACACTGAAGCTTTCTTT; CDR3: CACTPGNMNTEAFF
V: TRBV6-6; size: few; D: TRBD1; J: TRBJ1-1; DNA: TGTGCCAGCAGCGAGGGACAGTTGGGAACTGAAGCTTTCTTT; CDR3: CASSEGQLGTEAFF
V: TRBV7-9; size: NA; D: NA; J: TRBJ1-3; DNA: TGTGCCAGCAGCTCCTGGACAACGGGACTCTCTGGAAACACCATATATTTT; CDR3: CASSSWTTGLSGNTIYF
V: TRBV7-9; size: NA; D: TRBD2; J: TRBJ2-1; DNA: TGTGCCAGCAGCCCGCCGGGTAGCGGGAGGAGTAATGAGCAGTTCTTC; CDR3: CASSPPGSGRSNEQFF
V: TRBV7-9; size: NA; D: TRBD1; J: TRBJ1-1; DNA: TGTGCCAGCAGCTTTAAGACAGGGGCCCCGAACACTGAAGCTTTCTTT; CDR3: CASSFKTGAPNTEAFF
V: TRBV7-9; size: NA; D: NA; J: TRBJ1-4; DNA: TGCAAGTCGAGGGAGGAAAAACTGTTTTTT; CDR3: CKSREEKLFF
V: TRBV5-1; size: NA; D: NA; J: TRBJ1-6; DNA: TGCGCCAGCAGCTTGGTGGGGGGGTATTCACCCCTCCACTTT; CDR3: CASSLVGGYSPLHF
V: TRBV2; size: few; D: TRBD1; J: TRBJ1-2; DNA: TGTGCCAGCAGGCCCGGGACAGGGGGCTATGGCTACACCTTC; CDR3: CASRPGTGGYGYTF
V: TRBV7-6; size: NA; D: TRBD1; J: TRBJ1-2; DNA: TGTGCCAGCAGCCCCTCCGGGACAGCCTTCGGATATGGCTACACCTTC; CDR3: CASSPSGTAFGYGYTF
V: TRBV14; size: once; D: TRBD1; J: TRBJ1-1; DNA: TGTGCCAGCAGCCAAGATGGACGGACAGGAGTGGCTTTCTTT; CDR3: CASSQDGRTGVAFF
V: TRBV29-1; size: NA; D: TRBD2; J: TRBJ2-1; DNA: TGCAGCGATAAACGACCCCGACTAGCGGGCTATGAGCAGTTCTTC; CDR3: CSDKRPRLAGYEQFF
V: TRBV6-6; size: NA; D: NA; J: TRBJ2-5; DNA: TGTGCCAGCAGTTACTCGAGGGGAAACCTGGGGGGGACCCAGTACTTC; CDR3: CASSYSRGNLGGTQYF
V: TRBV19; size: NA; D: TRBD1; J: TRBJ2-7; DNA: TGTGCCAGTAGTCCACAGGGGGTCGGCTACGAGCAGTACTTC; CDR3: CASSPQGVGYEQYF
V: TRBV21-1; size: NA; D: NA; J: TRBJ2-7; DNA: TGTGCCAGCTATAGGGACAGTAAGATGTGCGAGCAGTACTTC; CDR3: CASYRDSKMCEQYF
V: TRBV19; size: NA; D: NA; J: TRBJ1-6; DNA: TGTGCCAGTAGTCTTAATAATTCACCCCTCCACTTT; CDR3: CASSLNNSPLHF
V: TRBV27; size: NA; D: TRBD2; J: TRBJ2-5; DNA: TGTGCCAGCAAGCTGGTTAGCGGGAGTAGGAAGACCCAGTACTTC; CDR3: CASKLVSGSRKTQYF
V: TRBV15; size: NA; D: NA; J: TRBJ1-1; DNA: TGTGCCACCAGCAGAGATCGAGGTGGTGAAGCTTTCTTT; CDR3: CATSRDRGGEAFF
V: TRBV5-1; size: NA; D: NA; J: TRBJ1-1; DNA: TGCGCCAGCAGCCCCGGACAAGCGAACACTGAAGCTTTCTTT; CDR3: CASSPGQANTEAFF
V: TRBV27; size: NA; D: TRBD1; J: TRBJ1-4; DNA: TGTGCCAGCAGTTTATCGCCAGGGGGAATAGGTAATGAAAAACTGTTTTTT; CDR3: CASSLSPGGIGNEKLFF
V: TRBV5-1; size: NA; D: TRBD2; J: TRBJ2-3; DNA: TGCGCCAGCAGCCCCTTACCCGATATCGGGAGGGCAGATACGCAGTATTTT; CDR3: CASSPLPDIGRADTQYF
V: TRBV27; size: few; D: NA; J: TRBJ1-1; DNA: TGTGCCAGCAGTATAGACAGTTTAAGGTACACTGAAGCTTTCTTT; CDR3: CASSIDSLRYTEAFF
V: TRBV7-2; size: NA; D: TRBD1; J: TRBJ2-3; DNA: TGTGCCAGCAGTGGACAGGCCTCGACGGCAGATACGCAGTATTTT; CDR3: CASSGQASTADTQYF
V: TRBV3-1/TRBV3-2; size: NA; D: TRBD2; J: TRBJ2-1; DNA: TGTGCCAGCAGCCCCGAGAGCGGGGGGGCTTATGAGCAGTTCTTC; CDR3: CASSPESGGAYEQFF
V: TRBV11-2; size: NA; D: TRBD1; J: TRBJ2-7; DNA: TGTGCCAGCAGCCTTGGGACAGGGAGGACCTACGAGCAGTACTTC; CDR3: CASSLGTGRTYEQYF
V: TRBV30; size: NA; D: TRBD1; J: TRBJ1-1; DNA: TGTGCCTGGAGTCCTCCCTCCCCCGGGACAGGGTTTGCTTTCTTT; CDR3: CAWSPPSPGTGFAFF
V: TRBV7-2; size: NA; D: TRBD2; J: TRBJ2-3; DNA: TGTGCCAGCAGCTCCACAGCCGGACTAGCGAGTTCAGATACGCAGTATTTT; CDR3: CASSSTAGLASSDTQYF
V: TRBV29-1; size: once; D: NA; J: TRBJ2-3; DNA: TGCAGCGTTGAAGATAGGAGGAGAATCACAGATACGCAGTATTTT; CDR3: CSVEDRRRITDTQYF
V: TRBV5-1; size: NA; D: TRBD1; J: TRBJ2-1; DNA: TGCGCCAGCAGCTTGTTATCGGGACAGAGCTACAATGAGCAGTTCTTC; CDR3: CASSLLSGQSYNEQFF